Shown below are 31 T cell receptor beta chains from a single sample sequenced in a study of blood T cell repertoires in COVID-19. The table came from immunoSEQ multiplex PCR; TCRdb's copy has only in-frame clones and leaves some out. The sample consists of 54,000 or so clones, about 83% of them appearing once. Source material: peripheral blood. Receptors were obtained from an elderly woman with acute or convalescent COVID-19.

V gene TRBV3-1 (or the pseudogene TRBV3-2) combines with J gene TRBJ2-3, with TRBD1 identical over 10 bases. The length of the CDR3 is 16 residues. Trimming cost V 4 bases and J 4 bases; bases outside gene matches: 8. CDR1 LGHDT and CDR2 YNNKEL come from the germline V gene (reference sequence). The CDR3 region is CASSLLGTGAADTQYF. The CDR3 DNA reads TGTGCCAGCAGCCTCCTAGGGACAGGGGCCGCAGATACGCAGTATTTT.

V and J are TRBV7-2 and TRBJ1-2; tentatively, D is TRBD1 (5 bases). The length of the CDR3 is 13 residues. The V end was cut by 4 bases, the J end by 5 bases, with 11 bases between. Germline V lookup: CDR1 SGHTA, CDR2 FQGNSA. CDR3 DNA sequence: TGTGCCAGCAGCTCGGGGGGAAGGTATGGCTACACCTTC. Protein product: CASSSGGRYGYTF.

The chain has TRBV7-2 and TRBJ2-1; the match to TRBD2 covers 8 bases. Germline V CDR1 and CDR2: SGHTA, FQGNSA. The CDR3 spans 15 residues. Unmatched junction bases numbered 4, after V lost 5 bases and J lost 1 base. CDR3 residues: CASSPVAGSYNEQFF. In DNA, the CDR3 is TGTGCCAGCAGCCCCGTAGCGGGGTCCTACAATGAGCAGTTCTTC.

The chain combines TRBV5-1 with TRBJ2-7; 8 bases agree with TRBD1. The V segment lost 4 bases and the J segment 5 bases; nucleotides outside the gene matches: 11. The CDR3 runs 15 residues. Germline assignment: CDR1 SGHRS and CDR2 YFSETQ. Here the CDR3 reads CASSEGQGLGHEQYF. In DNA form, the CDR3 reads TGCGCCAGCAGCGAAGGACAGGGTCTGGGCCACGAGCAGTACTTC.

The V call is TRBV2, the J call TRBJ2-7; 9 positions match TRBD1. Germline V gene data show CDR1 as SNHLY and CDR2 as FYNNEI. After removal of 6 bases from V and 5 bases from J, the junction contained 5 bases not matched to a gene. The CDR3 sequence is 13 residues long. The CDR3 spells CASSRDRVDEQYF. The CDR3 DNA follows: TGTGCCAGCAGCCGGGACAGGGTCGACGAGCAGTACTTC.

This chain links TRBV19 with TRBJ1-6; 7 bases are a match to TRBD1. Germline CDR1 is LNHDA and CDR2 is SQIVND (reference sequence). This CDR3 has 17 amino acids. J was trimmed by 0 bases and V by 8 bases; bases with no gene match: 10. CDR3 in amino acids: CASRQGGTNSYNSPLHF. The CDR3 DNA reads as TGTGCCAGTCGACAGGGTGGGACCAACTCCTATAATTCACCCCTCCACTTT.

V usage is TRBV3-1 (or the pseudogene TRBV3-2) and J usage is TRBJ1-2; TRBD1 aligns across 8 bases. The CDR3 covers 14 residues. Germline V gene sequence: CDR1 LGHDT, CDR2 YNNKEL (reference sequence). Trimming removed 3 bases from V and 4 bases from J; junction bases left unmatched: 4. For the CDR3, the DNA is TGTGCCAGCAGCCATTCGACAGGGGTCTATGGCTACACCTTC. As protein: CASSHSTGVYGYTF.

The V call is TRBV19, the J call TRBJ1-4; 7 bases line up with TRBD1. Germline V gene lookup returns CDR1 LNHDA and CDR2 SQIVND (reference sequence). CDR3 size: 15 residues. Trimming took 7 bases from V and 2 from J; bases not matched to a gene: 7. CDR3 sequence (DNA): TGTGCCAGTACTAACCCCAGGGGGACTAATGAAAAACTGTTTTTT. Protein product: CASTNPRGTNEKLFF.

The chain has TRBV3-1 (or the pseudogene TRBV3-2) and TRBJ1-1, with 7 bases that match TRBD1. Germline CDR1 is LGHDT and CDR2 is YNNKEL (reference sequence). J lost 8 bases, V lost 0 bases, and 9 bases had no gene match. The CDR3 consists of 15 residues. CDR3 sequence reads: CASSQDPRAGGEAFF. CDR3 nucleotide sequence: TGTGCCAGCAGCCAAGATCCCAGAGCAGGGGGGGAAGCTTTCTTT.

This rearrangement joins TRBV6-5 to TRBJ1-2, with 9 nucleotides matching TRBD1. This CDR3 has 13 residues. V shed 8 bases, J shed 8 bases, and the junction held 9 bases outside the gene matches. Germline V CDR1 and CDR2: MNHEY, SVGAGI. The CDR3 sequence: CASWGDRGGGYTF. The CDR3 bases are TGTGCCAGCTGGGGCGACAGGGGGGGCGGCTACACCTTC.

The chain carries TRBV3-1 (or the pseudogene TRBV3-2) and TRBJ2-7; unclear D gene. CDR3 size: 11 residues. Germline values: CDR1 LGHDT, CDR2 YNNKEL (reference sequence). The V gene lost 5 bases and the J gene lost 8 bases, with 10 bases spanning the gap. The CDR3 region is CASSTQRQQYF. In DNA, the CDR3 is TGTGCCAGCAGCACACAGAGACAGCAGTACTTC.

This clone has just one count. CDR3 residues: CASSPGTAYNEQFF. The CDR3 DNA reads as TGTGCCAGCAGCCCTGGGACTGCGTACAATGAGCAGTTCTTC. This chain uses TRBV5-4 with TRBJ2-1; a possible D gene is TRBD2 (6 bases). This CDR3 region has 14 residues. V lost 4 bases to trimming and J lost 4 bases, with 12 bases between them. Germline lookup yields CDR1 SGHNT and CDR2 YYREEE (reference sequence).

This clone is a singleton in its sample. The chain has TRBV4-2 and TRBJ2-4; maybe TRBD2 (5 bases). The V gene's germline CDR1 is LGHNA and CDR2 YNFKEQ. V lost 4 bases to trimming and J lost 1 base, with 14 bases between them. CDR3 size: 16 residues. The CDR3, as DNA: TGTGCCAGCAGCCCCTCCGGAAGGGAGGCCAAAAACATTCAGTACTTC. This gives the protein CASSPSGREAKNIQYF.

The chain has TRBV2 and TRBJ2-2; the D is unclear. Trimming stripped 2 bases from V and 2 bases from J, with 3 bases between. This CDR3 has 13 residues. Germline lookup yields CDR1 SNHLY and CDR2 FYNNEI. The CDR3 bases are TGTGCCAGCAGTGAATATAACACCGGGGAGCTGTTTTTT. Amino acids: CASSEYNTGELFF.

This rearrangement joins TRBV23-1 to TRBJ2-5; tentatively, D is TRBD1 (6 bases). TRBV23-1 is treated as an ORF (open reading frame) with a function not yet certain. This CDR3 spans 15 amino acids. V dropped 4 bases and J dropped 3 bases, with 15 bases sitting between them. CDR3 in amino acids: CASSLVGTKEETQYF. As DNA, the CDR3 is TGCGCCAGCAGTCTCGTCGGGACAAAAGAAGAGACCCAGTACTTC.

This clone was observed a single time. Other nucleotide sequences from this sample produce the same CDR3. The rearrangement uses TRBV2 and TRBJ1-1; D is unclear. The germline V gene encodes CDR1 SNHLY and CDR2 FYNNEI. V was pared by 4 bases and J by 1 base, with 4 bases between. The length of the CDR3 is 12 residues. CDR3 sequence (DNA): TGTGCCAGCAGTGCTTCGAACACTGAAGCTTTCTTT. Protein sequence: CASSASNTEAFF.

The chain links TRBV6-5 to TRBJ2-7; TRBD1 matches 9 bases. V trimming: 6 bases; J trimming: 0 bases; junction bases outside the gene matches: 3. CDR3 length: 14 amino acids. CDR1 and CDR2 from the germline V gene are MNHEY and SVGAGI. This CDR3 is CASRSTGGSYEQYV. The DNA for the CDR3 is TGTGCCAGCAGATCGACAGGGGGCTCCTACGAGCAGTACGTC.

This clone is classed as medium-sized (0.01 to 0.1%). The chain links TRBV4-1 to TRBJ2-7, with 7 bases lining up with TRBD1. The germline CDR1 and CDR2 sequences are MGHRA and YSYEKL. V was pared by 6 bases and J by 3 bases, with 14 bases of the junction left unmatched. The CDR3 is made up of 16 amino acids. CDR3 in amino acids: CASSSIGTDNRYEQYF. The CDR3 bases are TGCGCCAGCAGTTCTATTGGGACAGATAACCGCTACGAGCAGTACTTC.

The chain has TRBV10-3 and TRBJ1-6; 9 nucleotides align to TRBD1. The trim removed 2 bases at V and 7 bases at J, leaving 3 bases unmatched. Germline V lookup: CDR1 ENHRY, CDR2 SYGVKD. The CDR3 totals 15 residues. The CDR3 is CAISEGTGNNSPLHF. The CDR3 bases are TGTGCCATCAGTGAGGGGACAGGGAACAATTCACCCCTCCACTTT.

The V gene is TRBV5-4, the J gene TRBJ2-1; 8 positions match TRBD2. Germline-derived CDR1 and CDR2 are SGHNT and YYREEE (reference sequence). This CDR3 has 15 amino acids. Germline trimming cut 0 bases from V and 7 bases from J; bases unmatched to any gene: 6. The CDR3 here is CASSLGAGVRNEQFF. The CDR3 bases are TGTGCCAGCAGCTTGGGAGCGGGAGTTCGGAATGAGCAGTTCTTC.

The chain uses TRBV12-5 and TRBJ1-2, with TRBD1 as a possible D gene (6 bases). This CDR3 has 14 amino acids. In germline, CDR1 is LGHNT, CDR2 FRNRAP. V shed 5 bases and J shed 4 bases, with 14 bases lying between them. CDR3 nucleotide sequence: TGTGCTAGTGGTAAAGACAGGCCCCCCTATGGCTACACCTTC. This encodes CASGKDRPPYGYTF.

The CDR3 loop reads CSVEGTGVSYNEQFF. The DNA for the CDR3 is TGCAGCGTTGAAGGGACGGGGGTTTCCTACAATGAGCAGTTCTTC. The chain recombines TRBV29-1 with TRBJ2-1; tentatively, D is TRBD2 (6 bases). The germline V and J ends were trimmed by 1 base and 1 base, with 11 bases remaining between them. Per germline, CDR1 SQVTM and CDR2 ANQGSEA. This CDR3 is built from 15 residues.

The chain uses TRBV6-5 and TRBJ2-7; D is perhaps TRBD2 (6 bases). V dropped 5 bases and J dropped 3 bases, with 17 bases sitting between them. The CDR3 length is 15 residues. Germline values: CDR1 MNHEY, CDR2 SVGAGI. The CDR3 protein is CASSRTLKGGYEQYF. CDR3 nucleotide sequence: TGTGCCAGCAGTCGGACTTTAAAGGGAGGCTACGAGCAGTACTTC.

V is TRBV19 and J is TRBJ2-1; no clear D gene. Germline V gene lookup returns CDR1 LNHDA and CDR2 SQIVND (reference sequence). Trimming cost V 0 bases and J 8 bases, with 8 bases left between them. The CDR3 spans 13 residues. This CDR3 is CASSIDPVYEQFF. CDR3 coding DNA: TGTGCCAGTAGTATAGATCCGGTCTATGAGCAGTTCTTC.

This sequence joins TRBV5-6 and TRBJ1-4; tentatively, D is TRBD1 (5 bases). The germline V and J ends were trimmed by 2 bases and 7 bases, with 12 bases remaining between them. Per the germline V gene, CDR1 is SGHDT and CDR2 is YYEEEE. The CDR3 has 14 residues. The CDR3 bases are TGTGCCAGCAGCTTAGGAGGGGTTGCTGAAAAACTGTTTTTT. It translates to CASSLGGVAEKLFF.

The chain couples TRBV24-1 to TRBJ2-7; 14 bases map to TRBD2. The V gene's germline CDR1 is KGHDR and CDR2 SFDVKD. The V and J ends lost 5 bases and 3 bases, in that order; junction bases with no gene match: 11. The CDR3 loop spans 18 amino acids. The CDR3: CATSALGLAGALFYEQYV. The CDR3 region has the DNA TGTGCCACCAGTGCCCTGGGACTAGCGGGAGCGTTATTCTACGAGCAGTACGTC.

The CDR3 region is CASSPPPGQGTEKQYF. The CDR3 nucleotides are TGTGCCAGCAGTCCACCGCCGGGACAGGGTACTGAAAAGCAGTACTTC. V gene TRBV28 combines with J gene TRBJ2-7; TRBD1 matches 9 bases. The CDR3 loop spans 16 amino acids. The germline CDR1 and CDR2 sequences are MDHEN and SYDVKM. V dropped 5 bases and J dropped 8; count of bases not matched to a gene: 16.

The chain links TRBV14 to TRBJ1-2; TRBD1 matches at 8 bases. The V gene's germline CDR1 is SGHDN and CDR2 FVKESK. This CDR3 has 13 amino acids. Trimming at V came to 4 bases and at J to 3 bases, leaving 1 base not matched to a gene. Here the CDR3 reads CASSPDRDYGYTF. CDR3 DNA: TGTGCCAGCAGCCCGGACAGGGACTATGGCTACACCTTC.

In DNA form, the CDR3 reads TGTGCCAGCAGCTTGAGACCCGGGACAGGGGGCGTCGGGGAGCTGTTTTTT. Its translation is CASSLRPGTGGVGELFF. The rearrangement joins TRBV13 to TRBJ2-2, with 12 positions matching TRBD1. Germline CDR1 is PRHDT and CDR2 is FYEKMQ (reference sequence). Losses at the gene ends were 3 bases for V and 7 bases for J; bases not matched to a gene: 9. This CDR3 is 17 amino acids long.

For this clone: Other DNA sequences in the same sample also yield this CDR3. The rearrangement links TRBV20-1 to TRBJ2-7; D is uncertain. Deletions cut 3 bases from V and 5 bases from J, with 8 bases between. The germline V gene encodes CDR1 DFQATT and CDR2 SNEGSKA (reference sequence). The CDR3 extends over 11 amino acids. The CDR3 spells CSASSGHEQYV. The CDR3 DNA follows: TGCAGTGCTAGTTCTGGCCACGAGCAGTACGTC.

The chain combines TRBV11-3 with TRBJ1-1, with 8 bases identical to TRBD1. The germline gives CDR1 SGHNT, CDR2 YENEEA. V dropped 5 bases and J dropped 3; count of bases not matched to a gene: 17. The CDR3 has 18 amino acids. CDR3 bases: TGTGCCAGCAGCCCCAGTCCCAGGGGGCTTAGATTGGACACTGAAGCTTTCTTT. Protein sequence: CASSPSPRGLRLDTEAFF.